The sequence of this T cell receptor beta chain was determined in a study of cytomegalovirus exposure and HLA in healthy donors. The CDR3 covers 14 residues. Germline V gene data show CDR1 as SGDLS and CDR2 as YYNGEE. The V end was cut by 0 bases, the J end by 4 bases, with 7 bases between. Points from the study as a whole: Reports state that TCR beta sequences accurately predicted most subjects' HLA-A and HLA-B alleles. An ancestry cluster, one associated with Asian ancestry, reportedly showed fewer N-insertions than the approximately 670-donor mean in a later analysis. It was assumed in the presence/absence analyses that sequencing depth was roughly uniform across donors. The study designated 150 to 200 TCR beta chains cytomegalovirus-associated.

With 60 Vbeta and 13 Jbeta primers, the PCR was carried out. Sequencing was performed with immunoSEQ multiplex PCR; in TCRdb, only in-frame clones are kept and a portion is missing. The sample yields 100,000 to 150,000 clones, over 60% seen once. About this clone itself: What it binds is not known.

The TCR comes from a man younger than 40 in good health and CMV-seronegative. The chain joins TRBV9 to TRBJ2-2, with D maybe TRBD1 (5 bases). Material for sequencing was PBMCs. In DNA, the CDR3 is TGTGCCAGCAGCGTAGGGACACCCACCGGGGAGCTGTTTTTT. Amino acid sequence: CASSVGTPTGELFF.